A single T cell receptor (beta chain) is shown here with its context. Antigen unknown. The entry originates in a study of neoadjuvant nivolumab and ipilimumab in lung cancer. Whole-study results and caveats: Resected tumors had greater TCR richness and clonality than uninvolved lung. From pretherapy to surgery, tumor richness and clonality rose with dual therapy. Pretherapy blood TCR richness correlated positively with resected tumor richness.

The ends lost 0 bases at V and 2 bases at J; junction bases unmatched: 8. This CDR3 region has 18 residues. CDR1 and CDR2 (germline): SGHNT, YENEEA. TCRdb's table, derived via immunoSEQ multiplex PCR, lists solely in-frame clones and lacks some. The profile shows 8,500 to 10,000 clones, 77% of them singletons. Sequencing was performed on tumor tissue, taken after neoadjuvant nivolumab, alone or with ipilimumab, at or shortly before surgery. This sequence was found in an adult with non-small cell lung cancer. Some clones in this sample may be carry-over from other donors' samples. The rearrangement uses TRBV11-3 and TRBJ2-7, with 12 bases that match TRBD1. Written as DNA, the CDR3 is TGTGCCAGCAGCTTAGAGGGGACAGGGGGCGCTTGGACCTACGAGCAGTACTTC. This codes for CASSLEGTGGAWTYEQYF.